Sequencing of this TCR beta chain was carried out in a study of cytomegalovirus exposure and HLA in healthy donors. PCR amplification relied on 60 Vbeta primers (plus 13 Jbeta primers). Original data processing: Approximately 11 million of the 60 million to 80 million unique TCR beta chains counted in a later analysis were shared. Sequencing was performed with immunoSEQ multiplex PCR; in TCRdb, only in-frame clones are kept and a portion is missing. That table gives V, J and clone size, and the DNA gave D and trimming. Altogether 150,000 to 200,000 clones are present, around 75% being singletons, with the ten largest covering 1.6%. This CDR3 spans 15 amino acids. Germline CDR1 is SGHTA and CDR2 is FQGTGA. The V and J ends lost 5 bases and 9 bases, in that order; junction bases with no gene match: 11.

V and J are TRBV7-3 and TRBJ2-1; 9 bases align to TRBD1. The source is a woman aged 45-65 years in good health and CMV-seronegative. Sample: PBMCs. The CDR3 loop is CASSRGGQGSSEQFF. The CDR3 DNA reads as TGTGCCAGCAGCCGAGGGGGACAGGGTTCCAGTGAGCAGTTCTTC.